This passage covers 28 T cell receptor beta chains from one sample sequenced in a study of cytomegalovirus exposure and HLA in healthy donors. 60 Vbeta and 13 Jbeta primers were used in PCR. Method: immunoSEQ multiplex PCR; TCRdb's copy keeps in-frame clones and lacks some. Found here are around 170,000 clones, 77% of them singletons; the top ten hold 1.4% to 1.5%. The sequenced material came from PBMCs. The receptor set was obtained from a man aged 18 to 29 in good health and CMV-seronegative.

The chain recombines TRBV6-6 with TRBJ2-7; TRBD1 agrees at 10 bases. Germline CDR1 is MNHNY and CDR2 is SVGAGI (reference sequence). The J segment lost 5 bases and the V segment lost 0 bases, leaving 4 bases of the junction unmatched. This CDR3 spans 15 amino acids. The CDR3 region has the DNA TGTGCCAGCAGTTACTCGGGACAGGGGTGGGACGAGCAGTACTTC. Translation: CASSYSGQGWDEQYF.

The chain joins TRBV5-8 to TRBJ2-5; D might be TRBD1 (5 bases). The germline V gene encodes CDR1 SGHTS and CDR2 YDEGEE. Deletions cut 0 bases from V and 5 bases from J, with 11 bases between. The CDR3 runs to 14 residues. CDR3 DNA: TGTGCCAGCAGCTTGGATCTGGGGCGGGAGACCCAGTACTTC. Residues: CASSLDLGRETQYF.

V and J are TRBV19 and TRBJ2-4; TRBD1 aligns across 7 bases. After removal of 3 bases from V and 8 bases from J, the junction contained 4 bases not matched to a gene. Germline-derived CDR1 and CDR2 are LNHDA and SQIVND (reference sequence). The length of the CDR3 is 13 residues. In DNA, the CDR3 is TGTGCCAGTAGTATCGGACAGGTCGACATTCAGTACTTC. Translating gives CASSIGQVDIQYF. Complete variable domain (other parts from reference TRBV19 and TRBJ2-4): DGGITQSPKYLFRKEGQNVTLSCEQNLNHDAMYWYRQDPGQGLRLIYYSQIVNDFQKGDIAEGYSVSREKKESFPLTVTSAQKNPTAFYLCASSIGQVDIQYFGAGTRLSVL.

CDR3 DNA sequence: TGTGCCAGCAGCTTAGCCCACGGGGGGGGCTGGGAGCAGTACTTC. Protein sequence: CASSLAHGGGWEQYF. This chain joins TRBV7-2 and TRBJ2-7; TRBD2 aligns across 8 bases. Germline assignment: CDR1 SGHTA and CDR2 FQGNSA. V shed 0 bases and J 7 bases; nucleotides not matched to a gene: 8. The CDR3 loop spans 15 amino acids.

A single count supports this clone. The genes are TRBV29-1 and TRBJ2-1; D possibly corresponds to TRBD2 (6 bases). The CDR3 spans 12 residues. Germline V gene data show CDR1 as SQVTM and CDR2 as ANQGSEA. V shed 4 bases and J shed 2 bases, with 6 bases lying between them. The CDR3 loop is CSVGTTYNEQFF. Written as DNA, the CDR3 is TGCAGCGTTGGGACTACCTACAATGAGCAGTTCTTC.

DNA for the CDR3: TGTGCCAGCAGCTTAGACACTCAGCCCCAGCATTTT. Its protein product is CASSLDTQPQHF. This sequence joins TRBV7-9 and TRBJ1-5; D not resolved. The germline V gene has CDR1 SEHNR and CDR2 FQNEAQ (reference sequence). The CDR3 is made up of 12 amino acids. V was cut by 1 base and J by 6 bases, with 4 bases left in between.

This clone was counted between two and nine times. This rearrangement joins TRBV6-4 to TRBJ2-2, with D maybe TRBD2 (6 bases). The CDR3 loop spans 16 amino acids. With 6 bases removed from V and 4 bases from J, the gap between germline ends came to 18 bases. Per germline, CDR1 MRHNA and CDR2 SNTAGT. As DNA, the CDR3 is TGTGCCAGCAGCCACGACGCTGCGGGGAGCACCGGGGAGCTGTTTTTT. Protein: CASSHDAAGSTGELFF.

The CDR3, as DNA: TGTGCCAGCAGCTGGACCGGGAGGGGAGAGACCCAGTACTTC. It yields the protein CASSWTGRGETQYF. J is TRBJ2-5 and V is TRBV11-2; the match to TRBD2 covers 8 bases. There are 14 residues in the CDR3. V gave up 4 bases and J gave up 4 bases; unmatched junction bases: 5. The germline gives CDR1 SGHAT, CDR2 FQNNGV. Supplemented by reference TRBV11-2 and TRBJ2-5, the full variable domain reads EAGVAQSPRYKIIEKRQSVAFWCNPISGHATLYWYQQILGQGPKLLIQFQNNGVVDDSQLPKDRFSAERLKGVDSTLKIQPAKLEDSAVYLCASSWTGRGETQYFGPGTRLLVL.

The chain carries TRBV4-2 and TRBJ2-1; D is perhaps TRBD1 (6 bases). This CDR3 has 19 residues. V lost 2 bases to trimming and J lost 6 bases, with 26 bases between them. Germline CDR1 reads LGHNA; CDR2 reads YNFKEQ. CDR3 amino acids: CASSQSRMGTSGTANEQFF. CDR3 DNA sequence: TGTGCCAGCAGCCAATCCAGAATGGGGACAAGTGGAACGGCCAATGAGCAGTTCTTC.

The chain links TRBV15 to TRBJ1-5, with TRBD1 as a possible D gene (5 bases). The CDR3 is 15 residues long. The germline V gene has CDR1 LNHNV and CDR2 YYDKDF (reference sequence). V dropped 4 bases and J dropped 10 bases, with 20 bases sitting between them. The CDR3 reads CATSTKWGPHVPQHF. Written as DNA, the CDR3 is TGTGCCACCAGCACAAAGTGGGGCCCCCACGTTCCCCAGCATTTT. Full variable domain (missing parts from reference TRBV15 and TRBJ1-5): DAMVIQNPRYQVTQFGKPVTLSCSQTLNHNVMYWYQQKSSQAPKLLFHYYDKDFNNEADTPDNFQSRRPNTSFCFLDIRSPGLGDTAMYLCATSTKWGPHVPQHFGDGTRLSIL.

V and J are TRBV5-4 and TRBJ1-6; no clear D. Germline V gene lookup returns CDR1 SGHNT and CDR2 YYREEE (reference sequence). V was cut by 4 bases and J by 8 bases, with 10 bases left in between. The CDR3 is 13 residues long. The CDR3 sequence is CASSTTRDSPLHF. CDR3 sequence (DNA): TGTGCCAGCAGCACAACACGGGATTCACCCCTCCACTTT.

The chain carries TRBV21-1 and TRBJ2-1; the table names TRBD2, a call not compared with the DNA. TRBV21-1 is a known pseudogene. The CDR3 runs to 14 residues. CDR3: CASSNWTVENEQFF. DNA for the CDR3: TGTGCCAGCAGCAATTGGACTGTAGAAAATGAGCAGTTCTTC.

V gene TRBV13 combines with J gene TRBJ2-3, with 12 bases that match TRBD2. This CDR3 spans 17 amino acids. Per the germline V gene, CDR1 is PRHDT and CDR2 is FYEKMQ (reference sequence). V was clipped by 8 bases and J by 3 bases; unmatched bases: 12. This CDR3 is CASHRASGRASTDTQYF. CDR3 DNA sequence: TGTGCCAGCCATAGGGCTAGCGGGAGGGCCTCGACAGATACGCAGTATTTT.

V usage is TRBV7-2 and J usage is TRBJ2-3, with D tentatively TRBD2 (7 bases). CDR1 is SGHTA, CDR2 FQGNSA, per germline. V lost 5 bases, J lost 6 bases, and 18 bases lay in between. The CDR3 extends over 15 amino acids. CDR3 sequence: CASSGGGGVADTQYF. CDR3 nucleotides: TGTGCCAGCAGCGGAGGGGGGGGAGTGGCTGATACGCAGTATTTT.

The chain is built from TRBV6-1 and TRBJ2-7; TRBD2 might be the D (5 bases). The ends were cut back, 4 bases at V and 2 bases at J, with 12 bases in the middle. The V gene's germline CDR1 is MNHNS and CDR2 SASEGT. The CDR3 totals 14 residues. CDR3 in amino acids: CASSVGLPPYEQYF. The CDR3 bases are TGTGCCAGCAGTGTTGGACTGCCCCCCTACGAGCAGTACTTC.

This chain uses TRBV5-1 with TRBJ2-5, with TRBD2 matching over 15 bases. J was trimmed by 5 bases and V by 3 bases; bases with no gene match: 11. Germline assignment: CDR1 SGHRS and CDR2 YFSETQ. The CDR3 contains 18 residues. CDR3 residues: CASSSGGTSGGRSETQYF. DNA of the CDR3: TGCGCCAGCAGCTCTGGTGGGACTAGCGGGGGGAGGAGTGAGACCCAGTACTTC. The variable domain in full, with the rest retrieved from reference TRBV5-1 and TRBJ2-5, is KAGVTQTPRYLIKTRGQQVTLSCSPISGHRSVSWYQQTPGQGLQFLFEYFSETQRNKGNFPGRFSGRQFSNSRSEMNVSTLELGDSALYLCASSSGGTSGGRSETQYFGPGTRLLVL.

Here the CDR3 reads CASSSVPAGLAGEETQYF. CDR3 coding DNA: TGTGCCAGTAGTTCCGTACCAGCGGGACTAGCGGGGGAAGAGACCCAGTACTTC. The chain links TRBV19 to TRBJ2-5; 14 bases agree with TRBD2. The germline CDR1 and CDR2 sequences are LNHDA and SQIVND (reference sequence). The CDR3 contains 18 residues. After removal of 5 bases from V and 3 bases from J, the junction contained 11 bases not matched to a gene.

This clone was picked up a small number of times. The chain links TRBV7-2 to TRBJ2-3; 11 bases fit TRBD2. CDR1 is SGHTA and CDR2 is FQGNSA in the germline V gene. Trimming took 2 bases from V and 0 from J; bases not matched to a gene: 7. CDR3 length: 18 residues. The CDR3 here is CASSLSASGGISTDTQYF. CDR3 sequence (DNA): TGTGCCAGCAGCTTATCGGCTAGCGGGGGGATAAGCACAGATACGCAGTATTTT.

The V and J genes are TRBV5-1 and TRBJ2-1, with 7 bases identical to TRBD1. Germline CDR1 is SGHRS and CDR2 is YFSETQ. Trimming at V came to 0 bases and at J to 7 bases, leaving 4 bases not matched to a gene. This CDR3 comprises 14 residues. The CDR3 nucleotides are TGCGCCAGCAGCTTGGCGACAGGGTTGAATGAGCAGTTCTTC. Translation: CASSLATGLNEQFF. The full variable domain, completed using reference TRBV5-1 and TRBJ2-1, is KAGVTQTPRYLIKTRGQQVTLSCSPISGHRSVSWYQQTPGQGLQFLFEYFSETQRNKGNFPGRFSGRQFSNSRSEMNVSTLELGDSALYLCASSLATGLNEQFFGPGTRLTVL.

In its sample, this clone was seen many times. The rearrangement uses TRBV7-8 and TRBJ2-2, with TRBD2 matching over 12 bases. The junction had 7 bases not matched to a gene; V was cut back by 6 bases and J by 8 bases. The germline gives CDR1 SGHVS, CDR2 FQNEAQ. This CDR3 comprises 15 residues. CDR3 in DNA: TGTGCCAGCAGTTCTAGCGGGAGGGTCGCTGGGGAGCTGTTTTTT. Amino acids: CASSSSGRVAGELFF. The full variable domain, completed using reference TRBV7-8 and TRBJ2-2, is GAGVSQSPRYKVAKRGQDVALRCDPISGHVSLFWYQQALGQGPEFLTYFQNEAQLDKSGLPSDRFFAERPEGSVSTLKIQRTQQEDSAVYLCASSSSGRVAGELFFGEGSRLTVL.

This clone was counted a few times. The chain links TRBV6-6 to TRBJ1-1, with 11 bases identical to TRBD1. Germline V gene sequence: CDR1 MNHNY, CDR2 SVGAGI (reference sequence). The V segment lost 8 bases and the J segment 5 bases; nucleotides outside the gene matches: 10. This CDR3 spans 15 amino acids. The CDR3 sequence: CASFRTGGVRTEAFF. The CDR3 DNA follows: TGTGCCAGCTTCCGGACAGGGGGCGTTCGGACTGAAGCTTTCTTT.

This chain connects TRBV6-1 to TRBJ1-2; TRBD1 aligns across 7 bases. Germline V CDR1 and CDR2: MNHNS, SASEGT. The CDR3 spans 14 residues. V shed 6 bases and J 1 base; nucleotides not matched to a gene: 5. CDR3 DNA: TGTGCCAGCAGACGCACAGGGGTTAACTATGGCTACACCTTC. Translating it yields CASRRTGVNYGYTF.

This sequence joins TRBV4-1 and TRBJ2-4; D not certain. CDR3 size: 17 residues. Per germline, CDR1 MGHRA and CDR2 YSYEKL. Trimming removed 1 base from V and 0 bases from J, with 13 bases in between. Written as DNA, the CDR3 is TGCGCCAGCAGCCAAGGCGCGGCTAGACTAGCCAAAAACATTCAGTACTTC. Its protein product is CASSQGAARLAKNIQYF.

The V call is TRBV7-2, the J call TRBJ2-7; tentatively, D is TRBD2 (5 bases). Trimming removed 2 bases from V and 2 bases from J, with 16 bases in between. The germline CDR1 and CDR2 sequences are SGHTA and FQGNSA. This CDR3 comprises 16 residues. CDR3 amino acids: CASSLFLEGLPYEQYF. In DNA, the CDR3 is TGTGCCAGCAGCTTATTTTTAGAGGGCCTCCCCTACGAGCAGTACTTC.

The V and J genes are TRBV30 and TRBJ2-2; 14 nucleotides match TRBD2. The length of the CDR3 is 15 residues. Germline lookup yields CDR1 GTSNPN and CDR2 SVGIG (reference sequence). The V segment lost 8 bases and the J segment 3 bases; nucleotides outside the gene matches: 5. The CDR3 loop is CAAKTSGRDTGELFF. The CDR3 DNA is TGTGCCGCAAAGACTAGCGGGAGGGACACCGGGGAGCTGTTTTTT.

The rearrangement joins TRBV27 to TRBJ2-5; 7 bases fit TRBD1. The DNA end favors TRBJ2-7, so the J call may be wrong. Germline CDR1 is MNHEY and CDR2 is SMNVEV (reference sequence). The CDR3 totals 14 residues. For the CDR3, the DNA is TGTGCCAGCAGGGACAGGACCATCTCCTACGAGCAGTACTTC. Its protein product is CASRDRTISYEQYF.

This clone has a handful of counts. V and J are TRBV6-5 and TRBJ1-6; D remains ambiguous. Trimming removed 8 bases from V and 2 bases from J, with 4 bases in between. The CDR3 extends over 12 amino acids. Germline CDR1 reads MNHEY; CDR2 reads SVGAGI. This CDR3 reads CASQTYNSPLHF. CDR3 DNA sequence: TGTGCCAGCCAGACCTATAATTCACCCCTCCACTTT.

The rearrangement links TRBV6-4 to TRBJ1-6; D is unresolved. V dropped 2 bases and J dropped 13 bases, with 18 bases sitting between them. Germline V gene sequence: CDR1 MRHNA, CDR2 SNTAGT. This CDR3 has 15 amino acids. CDR3 residues: CASSDTQNTAGPLHF. The CDR3 DNA sequence: TGTGCCAGCAGTGACACGCAAAATACGGCGGGTCCCCTCCACTTT.